This entry lists 5 T cell receptor beta chains sequenced from one sample in a study of blood T cell repertoires in COVID-19. Clones were read by immunoSEQ multiplex PCR, and TCRdb kept only the in-frame ones, dropping some. Here the sample spans more than 130,000 clones, about 83% being singletons. Sample: peripheral blood. The receptor set was obtained from a woman in her thirties or forties with acute or convalescent COVID-19.

This sequence joins TRBV19 and TRBJ1-1, with D possibly TRBD1 on 5 matching bases. The CDR3 is 12 amino acids. Germline CDR1 and CDR2: LNHDA and SQIVND (reference sequence). Trimming cost V 3 bases and J 7 bases, with 9 bases left between them. CDR3 coding DNA: TGTGCCAGTAGTATTAGCAGGGATGAAGCTTTCTTT. Its protein is CASSISRDEAFF.

V gene TRBV6-6 combines with J gene TRBJ2-7, with TRBD2 matching 11 bases. This CDR3 is 15 amino acids long. Germline-derived CDR1 and CDR2 are MNHNY and SVGAGI (reference sequence). The J segment lost 0 bases and the V segment lost 5 bases, leaving 3 bases of the junction unmatched. The CDR3 coding sequence is TGTGCCAGCAGTCCTGGGACTAGCGGCTCCTACGAGCAGTACTTC. Amino acid sequence: CASSPGTSGSYEQYF.

The V call is TRBV24-1, the J call TRBJ2-7; D might be TRBD1 (6 bases). The CDR3 contains 15 residues. CDR1 and CDR2 from the germline V gene are KGHDR and SFDVKD. V gave up 1 base and J gave up 4 bases, with 13 bases separating them. The CDR3 sequence is CATSDLQGSRYEQYF. The CDR3 DNA sequence: TGTGCCACCAGTGATTTACAGGGATCTCGGTACGAGCAGTACTTC.

The chain joins TRBV14 to TRBJ1-2; no clear D. Germline V lookup: CDR1 SGHDN, CDR2 FVKESK. The CDR3 contains 13 residues. Trimming stripped 4 bases from V and 4 bases from J, with 10 bases between. The CDR3 DNA reads TGTGCCAGCAGCCCCGGGGTGGCCTATGGCTACACCTTC. It is translated as CASSPGVAYGYTF.

V is TRBV12-3 or TRBV12-4 and J is TRBJ1-2; TRBD1 matches at 7 bases. The CDR3 has 13 amino acids. The V gene end was trimmed by 5 bases and the J gene end by 13 bases; junction bases not matched to a gene: 13. This CDR3 reads CASSLQTGIKATF. The CDR3 DNA reads TGTGCCAGCAGTCTACAGACAGGGATAAAGGCCACCTTC.